The rows below give T cell receptor beta chains drawn from one sample of a study of regulatory T cells in long-lasting Graves disease. One entry per CDR3 protein, called by TCRdb with MiXCR from the multiplex PCR reads. The sample carries some 300,000 distinct CDR3 sequences, approximately 20% recorded once. The sample was peripheral blood mononuclear cells (PBMCs), taken when the disease was refractory, from a patient treated with antithyroid drugs. These receptors originate from a female donor with Graves disease. Both conserved end residues are part of each CDR3. Each record gives: clone size, J gene, V gene, CDR3 protein. A clone size is listed for some rows: how often the clone was seen (once, few, many), or a class if it is expanded.

many	TRBJ1-6	TRBV20-1	CSATLGRDNSPLHF
.	TRBJ2-7	TRBV6-1	CASNPGWNYEQYF
many	TRBJ2-5	TRBV6-5	CASSYIPLRRDFALSWTQYF
many	TRBJ2-7	TRBV12-3/TRBV12-4	CASSPGHLTYEQYF
few	TRBJ1-5	TRBV6-1	CASSDRYQPQHF
many	TRBJ1-4	TRBV12-3/TRBV12-4	CASSLAWGEKLFF
many	TRBJ1-1	TRBV29-1	CSVVGGRWGTEAFF
many	TRBJ2-2	TRBV28	CASKLAGVGANTGELFF
few	TRBJ1-2	TRBV7-9	CASGGGYTF
few	TRBJ1-5	TRBV28	CASVTAGDEPQHF
once	TRBJ2-4	TRBV29-1	CSVRVQNIQCF
many	TRBJ1-2	TRBV7-2	CASQELNHYGYTF
many	TRBJ1-1	TRBV2	CARSGTVNTEAFF
.	TRBJ2-7	TRBV7-9	CASSFPGAPYEQYF
.	TRBJ2-7	TRBV20-1	CSAATPGAAYEQYF
many	TRBJ2-5	TRBV12-3/TRBV12-4	CASSLVEGVETQYF
few	TRBJ1-6	TRBV10-3	CAISDGVGSPLHF
.	TRBJ1-5	TRBV7-2	CTSSLGSATNQPQHF
many	TRBJ2-5	TRBV20-1	CSASWVDQETQYF
.	TRBJ2-7	TRBV7-6	CASSSDDSYGYEQYF
few	TRBJ2-5	TRBV7-8	CASSLLVQETQYF
.	TRBJ2-7	TRBV4-1	CASSQGSRSYEQYF
many	TRBJ1-2	TRBV29-1	CSVDRTGGGYTF
many	TRBJ2-2	TRBV2	CASSRTGTTGELFF
few	TRBJ2-3	TRBV27	CASSPQGRWGITDTQYF
.	TRBJ2-1	TRBV2	CATSGTSGLDEQFF
many	TRBJ1-1	TRBV12-3/TRBV12-4	CASSLSGGAEAFF
few	TRBJ2-5	TRBV20-1	CSLKRSGQDQETQYF
many	TRBJ1-2	TRBV2	CASSEPGGNYGYTF
many	TRBJ1-1	TRBV28	CAIQGNTEAFF
many	TRBJ2-2	TRBV28	CASSFLGNLLGGELFF
few	TRBJ2-7	TRBV4-3	CASSPLAGASYEQYF
.	TRBJ2-7	TRBV19	CASSRGRGQGVNEQYF
few	TRBJ2-1	TRBV4-3	CASSQELGPTGTGDNEQFF
.	TRBJ2-7	TRBV6-1	CASRVQGTTTYEQYF
many	TRBJ1-5	TRBV6-5	CASSYEDSNQPQHF
many	TRBJ1-5	TRBV15	CATSRDGAGWINQPQHF
.	TRBJ1-1	TRBV3-1	CASGQFSRKNTEAFF
many	TRBJ2-5	TRBV7-2	CASSLEGWETQYF
few	TRBJ2-7	TRBV7-3	CASSLDGPSYEQYF